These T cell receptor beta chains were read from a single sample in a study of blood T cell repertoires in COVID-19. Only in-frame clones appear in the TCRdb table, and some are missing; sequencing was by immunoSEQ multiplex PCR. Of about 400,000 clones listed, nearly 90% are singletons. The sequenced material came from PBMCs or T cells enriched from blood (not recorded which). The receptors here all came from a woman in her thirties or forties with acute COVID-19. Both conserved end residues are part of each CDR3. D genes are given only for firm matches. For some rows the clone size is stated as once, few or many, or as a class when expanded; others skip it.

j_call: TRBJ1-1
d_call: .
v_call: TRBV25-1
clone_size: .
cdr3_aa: CASSTALNTEAFF
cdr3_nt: TGTGCCAGCAGTACAGCCTTGAACACTGAAGCTTTCTTT

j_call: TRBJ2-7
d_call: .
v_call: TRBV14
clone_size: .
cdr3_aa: CASSHLEGWPSYEQYF
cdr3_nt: TGTGCCAGCAGCCACCTGGAGGGTTGGCCGTCCTACGAGCAGTACTTC

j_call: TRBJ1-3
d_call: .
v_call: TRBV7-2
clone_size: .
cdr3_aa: CASSLSQGNTIYF
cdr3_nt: TGTGCCAGCAGCTTATCTCAGGGAAACACCATATATTTT

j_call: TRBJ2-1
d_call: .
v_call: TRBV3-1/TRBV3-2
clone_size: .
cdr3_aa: CASSHPAGGPYNEQFF
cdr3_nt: TGTGCCAGCAGCCATCCCGCGGGTGGGCCCTACAATGAGCAGTTCTTC

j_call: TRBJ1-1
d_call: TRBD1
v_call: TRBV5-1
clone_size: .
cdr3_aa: CASSRGQGANLNTEAFF
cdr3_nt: TGCGCCAGCAGCAGGGGACAGGGGGCGAACCTAAACACTGAAGCTTTCTTT

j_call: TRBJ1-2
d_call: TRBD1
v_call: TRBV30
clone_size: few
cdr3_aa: CAWSRQGVEGYTF
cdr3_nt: TGTGCCTGGAGTCGACAGGGGGTGGAAGGCTACACCTTC

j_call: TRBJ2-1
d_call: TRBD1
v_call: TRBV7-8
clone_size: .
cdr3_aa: CASSPLRGQEIIRSYNEQFF
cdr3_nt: TGTGCCAGCAGCCCACTCCGGGGACAGGAAATAATTCGCTCCTACAATGAGCAGTTCTTC

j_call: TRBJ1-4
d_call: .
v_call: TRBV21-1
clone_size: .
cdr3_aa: CASGAGEGEKLFF
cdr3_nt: TGTGCCAGCGGAGCAGGGGAGGGGGAAAAACTGTTTTTT

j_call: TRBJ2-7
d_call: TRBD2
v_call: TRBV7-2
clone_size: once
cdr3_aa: CASSVSGLSSYEQYF
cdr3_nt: TGTGCCAGCAGCGTTAGCGGGTTGAGCTCCTACGAGCAGTACTTC

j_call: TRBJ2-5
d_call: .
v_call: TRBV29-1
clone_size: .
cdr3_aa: CSVAIDWYQETQYF
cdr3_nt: TGCAGCGTTGCGATAGACTGGTACCAAGAGACCCAGTACTTC

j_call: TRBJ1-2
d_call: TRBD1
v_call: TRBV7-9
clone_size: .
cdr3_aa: CASSGRDRGIWGYTF
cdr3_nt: TGTGCCAGCAGCGGCCGGGACAGGGGAATATGGGGCTACACCTTC

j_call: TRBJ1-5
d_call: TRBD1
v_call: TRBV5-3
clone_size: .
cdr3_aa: CARSSDRSNNQPQHF
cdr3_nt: TGTGCCAGAAGCTCGGACAGGAGTAACAATCAGCCCCAGCATTTT

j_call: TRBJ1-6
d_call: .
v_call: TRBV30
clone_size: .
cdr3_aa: CAWSISGPGLHF
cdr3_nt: TGTGCCTGGAGTATTTCTGGGCCGGGACTGCACTTT

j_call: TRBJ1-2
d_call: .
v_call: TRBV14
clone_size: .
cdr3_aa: CASSPLAGGGLSGYTF
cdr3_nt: TGTGCCAGCAGCCCCCTCGCTGGGGGGGGTCTGTCTGGCTACACCTTC

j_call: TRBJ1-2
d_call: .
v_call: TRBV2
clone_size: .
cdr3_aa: CASSARTNYGYTF
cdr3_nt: TGTGCCAGCAGTGCGAGAACTAACTATGGCTACACCTTC

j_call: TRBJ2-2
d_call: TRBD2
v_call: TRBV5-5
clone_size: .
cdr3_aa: CASSQDPQGAGGNTGELFF
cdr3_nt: TGTGCCAGCAGCCAAGACCCGCAAGGAGCGGGGGGAAACACCGGGGAGCTGTTTTTT

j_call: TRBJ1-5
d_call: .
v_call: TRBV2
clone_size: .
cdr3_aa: CASTTDFSNQPQHF
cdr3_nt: TGTGCCAGCACAACGGACTTTAGCAATCAGCCCCAGCATTTT

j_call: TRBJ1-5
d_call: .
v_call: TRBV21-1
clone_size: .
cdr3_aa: CASSNDRGNQPQHF
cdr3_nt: TGTGCCAGCAGCAACGACAGGGGCAATCAGCCCCAGCATTTT

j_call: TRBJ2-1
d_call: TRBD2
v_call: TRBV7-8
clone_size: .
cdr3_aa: CASSTGLAGYNEQFF
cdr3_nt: TGTGCCAGCAGCACGGGACTAGCGGGCTACAATGAGCAGTTCTTC

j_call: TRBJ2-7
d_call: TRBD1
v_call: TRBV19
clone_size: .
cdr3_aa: CASSRRPSDRGYEQYF
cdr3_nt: TGTGCCAGTAGTAGAAGGCCCTCAGACAGGGGGTACGAGCAGTACTTC

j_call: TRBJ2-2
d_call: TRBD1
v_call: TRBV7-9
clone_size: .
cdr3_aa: CASSETPRGIPTGELFF
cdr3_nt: TGTGCCAGCAGCGAAACCCCCAGGGGGATCCCCACCGGGGAGCTGTTTTTT

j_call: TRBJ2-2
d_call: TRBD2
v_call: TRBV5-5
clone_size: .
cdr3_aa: CASSTGPAGGLQAGELFF
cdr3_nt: TGTGCCAGCAGCACAGGACCCGCGGGGGGGCTTCAGGCCGGGGAGCTGTTTTTT

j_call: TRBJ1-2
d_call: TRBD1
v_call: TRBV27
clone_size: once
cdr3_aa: CASGDTGVDGYTF
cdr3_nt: TGTGCCAGCGGTGACACAGGGGTTGATGGCTACACCTTC

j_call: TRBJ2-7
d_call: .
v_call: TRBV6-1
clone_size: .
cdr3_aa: CASSEHRLSYEQYF
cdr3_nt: TGTGCCAGCAGTGAACACAGGCTCTCCTACGAGCAGTACTTC

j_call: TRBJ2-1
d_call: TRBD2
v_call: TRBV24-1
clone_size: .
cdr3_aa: CATKLAGNNEQFF
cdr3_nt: TGTGCCACCAAACTAGCGGGGAACAATGAGCAGTTCTTC

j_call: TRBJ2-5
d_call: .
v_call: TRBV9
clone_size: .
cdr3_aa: CASSVGLGRVETQYF
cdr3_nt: TGTGCCAGCAGCGTAGGGCTGGGCAGGGTCGAGACCCAGTACTTC

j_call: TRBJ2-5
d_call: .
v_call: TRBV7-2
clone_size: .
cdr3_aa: CASSLAPGFQETQYF
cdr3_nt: TGTGCCAGCAGCTTAGCCCCAGGGTTCCAAGAGACCCAGTACTTC

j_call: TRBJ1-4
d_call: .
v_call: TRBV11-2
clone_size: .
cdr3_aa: CASSFYNEKLFF
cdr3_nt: TGTGCCAGCAGCTTCTACAATGAAAAACTGTTTTTT

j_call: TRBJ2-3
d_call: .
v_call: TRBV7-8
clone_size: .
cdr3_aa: CASSLLYGSTDTQYF
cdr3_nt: TGTGCCAGCAGCTTACTCTATGGTAGCACAGATACGCAGTATTTT

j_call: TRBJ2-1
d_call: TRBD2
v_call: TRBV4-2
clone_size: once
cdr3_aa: CASSHGLAGNEQFF
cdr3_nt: TGTGCCAGCAGCCACGGGCTAGCGGGCAATGAGCAGTTCTTC

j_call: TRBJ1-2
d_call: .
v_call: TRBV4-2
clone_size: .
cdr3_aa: CASSQRGLGGYTF
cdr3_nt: TGTGCCAGCAGCCAACGGGGGTTAGGGGGCTACACCTTC

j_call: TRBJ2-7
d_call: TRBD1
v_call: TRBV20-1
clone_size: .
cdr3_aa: CSASTGQGVNEQYF
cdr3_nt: TGCAGTGCTAGTACCGGACAGGGAGTCAACGAGCAGTACTTC

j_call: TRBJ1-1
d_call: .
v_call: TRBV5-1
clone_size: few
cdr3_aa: CASSVGAVNTEAFF
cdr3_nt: TGCGCCAGCAGCGTAGGAGCGGTGAACACTGAAGCTTTCTTT

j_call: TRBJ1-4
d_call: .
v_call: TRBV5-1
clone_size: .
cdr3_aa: CASSSGAGEKLFF
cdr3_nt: TGCGCCAGCAGCTCGGGTGCGGGGGAAAAACTGTTTTTT

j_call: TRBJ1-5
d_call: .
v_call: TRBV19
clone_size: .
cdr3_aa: CASSNGQGPNQPQHF
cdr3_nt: TGTGCCAGTAGTAATGGCCAGGGTCCTAATCAGCCCCAGCATTTT

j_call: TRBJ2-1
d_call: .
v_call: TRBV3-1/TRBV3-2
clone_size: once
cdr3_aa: CASTATGWKEQFF
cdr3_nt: TGTGCCAGCACCGCGACTGGATGGAAGGAGCAGTTCTTC

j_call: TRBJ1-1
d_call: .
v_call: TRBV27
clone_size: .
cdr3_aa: CASSLEARGNTEAFF
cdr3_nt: TGTGCCAGCAGTTTAGAAGCCAGGGGGAACACTGAAGCTTTCTTT

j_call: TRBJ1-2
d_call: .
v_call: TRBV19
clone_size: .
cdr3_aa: CASSMAGIYGYTF
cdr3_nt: TGTGCCAGTAGTATGGCAGGGATCTATGGCTACACCTTC

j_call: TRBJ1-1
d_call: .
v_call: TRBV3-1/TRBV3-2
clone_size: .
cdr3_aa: CASSPLDGNTEAFF
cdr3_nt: TGTGCCAGCAGCCCCCTAGATGGGAACACTGAAGCTTTCTTT

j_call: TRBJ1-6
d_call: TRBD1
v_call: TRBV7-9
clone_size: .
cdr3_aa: CASSFQGANSPLHF
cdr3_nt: TGTGCCAGCAGCTTTCAGGGGGCGAATTCACCCCTCCACTTT

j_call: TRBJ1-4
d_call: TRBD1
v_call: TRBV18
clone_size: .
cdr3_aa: CASSPGTDSNEKLFF
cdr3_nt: TGTGCCAGCTCACCAGGGACAGACAGTAATGAAAAACTGTTTTTT

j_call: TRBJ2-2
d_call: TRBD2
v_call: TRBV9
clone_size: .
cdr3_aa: CASSVGIGGGHTGELFF
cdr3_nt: TGTGCCAGCAGCGTAGGTATCGGCGGGGGGCACACCGGGGAGCTGTTTTTT

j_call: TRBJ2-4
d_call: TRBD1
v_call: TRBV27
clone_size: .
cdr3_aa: CASSLFRDRVFALSKNIQYF
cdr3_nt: TGTGCCAGCAGTTTATTCCGGGACAGGGTATTTGCGTTGTCCAAAAACATTCAGTACTTC

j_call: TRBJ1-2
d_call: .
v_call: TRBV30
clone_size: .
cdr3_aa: CAWSVPPQLSNYGYTF
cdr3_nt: TGTGCCTGGAGTGTACCCCCACAGCTTTCTAACTATGGCTACACCTTC

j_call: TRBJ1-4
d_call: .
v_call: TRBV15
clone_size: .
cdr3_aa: CATSRPVGAGPTNEKLFF
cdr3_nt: TGTGCCACCTCCCGGCCGGTGGGAGCAGGCCCAACTAATGAAAAACTGTTTTTT

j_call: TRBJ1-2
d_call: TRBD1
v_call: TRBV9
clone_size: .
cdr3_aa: CASSVGQGNYGYTF
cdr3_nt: TGTGCCAGCAGCGTAGGACAGGGGAACTATGGCTACACCTTC

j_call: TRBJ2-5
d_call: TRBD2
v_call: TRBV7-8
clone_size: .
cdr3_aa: CASSLEPQGSGAGGEETQYF
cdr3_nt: TGTGCCAGCAGCTTAGAGCCCCAGGGGTCAGGAGCGGGGGGAGAAGAGACCCAGTACTTC

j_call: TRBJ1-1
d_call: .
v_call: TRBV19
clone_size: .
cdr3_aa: CASSIGGDVTEAFF
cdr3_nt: TGTGCCAGTAGTATAGGGGGGGATGTCACTGAAGCTTTCTTT

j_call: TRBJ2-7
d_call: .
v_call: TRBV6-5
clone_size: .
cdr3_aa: CASSRRDNAYEQYF
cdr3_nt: TGTGCCAGCAGTCGCCGGGACAATGCCTACGAGCAGTACTTC

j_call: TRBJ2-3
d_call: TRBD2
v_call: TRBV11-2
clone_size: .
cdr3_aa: CASRLAGGAQGTQYF
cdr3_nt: TGTGCCAGCAGGCTAGCGGGGGGCGCCCAGGGTACGCAGTATTTT

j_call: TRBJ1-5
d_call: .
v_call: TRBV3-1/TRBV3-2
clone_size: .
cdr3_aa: CASSLQGRNQPQHF
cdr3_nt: TGTGCCAGCAGCCTCCAGGGTCGCAATCAGCCCCAGCATTTT

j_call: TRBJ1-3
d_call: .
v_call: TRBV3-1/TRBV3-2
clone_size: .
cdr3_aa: CASSHSGSGNTIYF
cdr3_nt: TGTGCCAGCAGCCATTCTGGGAGTGGAAACACCATATATTTT

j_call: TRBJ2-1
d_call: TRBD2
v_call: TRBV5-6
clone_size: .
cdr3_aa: CASSHRASRGGNEQFF
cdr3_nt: TGTGCCAGCAGCCACCGGGCCTCACGCGGGGGGAATGAGCAGTTCTTC

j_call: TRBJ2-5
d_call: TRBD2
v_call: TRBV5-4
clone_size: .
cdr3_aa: CASSVTRGGTQETQYF
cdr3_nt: TGTGCCAGCAGCGTCACGCGGGGGGGAACCCAAGAGACCCAGTACTTC